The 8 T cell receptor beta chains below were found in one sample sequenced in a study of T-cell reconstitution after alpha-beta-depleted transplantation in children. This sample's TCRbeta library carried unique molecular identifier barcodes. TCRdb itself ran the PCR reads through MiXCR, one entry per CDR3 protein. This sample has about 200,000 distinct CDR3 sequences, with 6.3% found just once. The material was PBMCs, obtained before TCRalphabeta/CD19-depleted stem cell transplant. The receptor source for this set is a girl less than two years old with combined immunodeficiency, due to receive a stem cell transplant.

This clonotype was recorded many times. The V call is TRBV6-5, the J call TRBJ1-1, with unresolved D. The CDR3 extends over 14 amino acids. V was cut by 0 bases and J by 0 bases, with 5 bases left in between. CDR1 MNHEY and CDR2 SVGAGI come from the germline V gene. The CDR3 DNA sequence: TGTGCCAGCAGTTACTCGGTCCTGAACACTGAAGCTTTCTTT. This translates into CASSYSVLNTEAFF.

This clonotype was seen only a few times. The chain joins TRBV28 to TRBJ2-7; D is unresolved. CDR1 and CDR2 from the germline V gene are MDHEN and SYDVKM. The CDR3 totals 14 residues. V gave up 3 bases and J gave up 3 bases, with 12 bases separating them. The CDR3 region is CASSLWGAVYEQYF. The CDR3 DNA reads TGTGCCAGCAGTTTGTGGGGTGCGGTCTACGAGCAGTACTTC. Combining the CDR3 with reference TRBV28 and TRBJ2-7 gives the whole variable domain DVKVTQSSRYLVKRTGEKVFLECVQDMDHENMFWYRQDPGLGLRLIYFSYDVKMKEKGDIPEGYSVSREKKERFSLILESASTNQTSMYLCASSLWGAVYEQYFGPGTRLTVT.

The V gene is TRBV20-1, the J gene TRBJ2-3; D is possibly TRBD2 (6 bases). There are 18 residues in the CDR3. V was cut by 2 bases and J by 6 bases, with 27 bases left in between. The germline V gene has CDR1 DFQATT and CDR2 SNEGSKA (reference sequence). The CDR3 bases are TGCAGTGCTAGATCCCGGCCCCGTCCCGGGACTCCGTCGGATACGCAGTATTTT. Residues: CSARSRPRPGTPSDTQYF.

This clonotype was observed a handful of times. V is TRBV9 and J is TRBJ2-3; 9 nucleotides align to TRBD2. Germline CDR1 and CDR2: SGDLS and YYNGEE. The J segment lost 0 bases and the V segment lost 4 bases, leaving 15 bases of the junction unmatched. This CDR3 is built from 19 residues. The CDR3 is CASSLLAGVGITSTDTQYF. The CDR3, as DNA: TGTGCCAGCAGCTTACTAGCGGGCGTGGGGATTACTAGCACAGATACGCAGTATTTT.

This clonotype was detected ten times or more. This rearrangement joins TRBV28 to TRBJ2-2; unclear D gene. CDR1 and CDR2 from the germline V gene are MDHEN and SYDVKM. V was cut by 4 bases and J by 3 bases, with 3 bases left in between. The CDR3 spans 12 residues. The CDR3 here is CASSWYTGELFF. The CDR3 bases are TGTGCCAGCAGTTGGTACACCGGGGAGCTGTTTTTT.

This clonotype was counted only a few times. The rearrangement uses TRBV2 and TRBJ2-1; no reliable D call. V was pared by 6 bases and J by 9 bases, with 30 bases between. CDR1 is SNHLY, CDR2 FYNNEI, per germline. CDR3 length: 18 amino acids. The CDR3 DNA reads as TGTGCCAGCAGACGACGGTCGGTGGTTGGTTTTCCTTGGGGTGAGCAGTTCTTC. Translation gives CASRRRSVVGFPWGEQFF. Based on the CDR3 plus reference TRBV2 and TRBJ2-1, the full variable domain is EPEVTQTPSHQVTQMGQEVILRCVPISNHLYFYWYRQILGQKVEFLVSFYNNEISEKSEIFDDQFSVERPDGSNFTLKIRSTKLEDSAMYFCASRRRSVVGFPWGEQFFGPGTRLTVL.

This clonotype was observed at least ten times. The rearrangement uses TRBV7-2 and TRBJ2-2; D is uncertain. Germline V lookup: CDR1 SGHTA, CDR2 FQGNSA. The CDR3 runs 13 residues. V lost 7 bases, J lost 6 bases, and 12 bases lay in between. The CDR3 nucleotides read TGTGCCAGCAACCCTAACGTGGCCGGGGAGCTGTTTTTT. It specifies CASNPNVAGELFF.

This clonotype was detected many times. The CDR3 nucleotides read TGCAGTGCCGACAGGGGGGAGTATGGCTACACCTTC. Residues: CSADRGEYGYTF. The rearrangement joins TRBV20-1 to TRBJ1-2; 9 bases agree with TRBD1. The germline V gene encodes CDR1 DFQATT and CDR2 SNEGSKA (reference sequence). The CDR3 sequence is 12 residues long. After removal of 6 bases from V and 5 bases from J, the junction contained 4 bases not matched to a gene.